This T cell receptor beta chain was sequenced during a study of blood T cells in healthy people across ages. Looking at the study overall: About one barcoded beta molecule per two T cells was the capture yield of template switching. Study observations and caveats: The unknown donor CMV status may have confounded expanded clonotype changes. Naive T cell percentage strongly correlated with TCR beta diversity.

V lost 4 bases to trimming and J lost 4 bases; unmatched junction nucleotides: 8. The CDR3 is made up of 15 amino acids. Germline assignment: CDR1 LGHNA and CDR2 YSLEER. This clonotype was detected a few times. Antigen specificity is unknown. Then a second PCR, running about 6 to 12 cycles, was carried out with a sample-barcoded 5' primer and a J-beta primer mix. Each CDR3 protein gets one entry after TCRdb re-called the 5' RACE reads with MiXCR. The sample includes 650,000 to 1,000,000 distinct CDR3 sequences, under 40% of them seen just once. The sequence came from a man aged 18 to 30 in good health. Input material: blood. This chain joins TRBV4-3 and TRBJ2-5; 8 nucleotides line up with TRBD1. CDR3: CASSPDRGRRETQYF. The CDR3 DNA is TGCGCCAGCAGCCCAGACAGGGGAAGGAGAGAGACCCAGTACTTC.